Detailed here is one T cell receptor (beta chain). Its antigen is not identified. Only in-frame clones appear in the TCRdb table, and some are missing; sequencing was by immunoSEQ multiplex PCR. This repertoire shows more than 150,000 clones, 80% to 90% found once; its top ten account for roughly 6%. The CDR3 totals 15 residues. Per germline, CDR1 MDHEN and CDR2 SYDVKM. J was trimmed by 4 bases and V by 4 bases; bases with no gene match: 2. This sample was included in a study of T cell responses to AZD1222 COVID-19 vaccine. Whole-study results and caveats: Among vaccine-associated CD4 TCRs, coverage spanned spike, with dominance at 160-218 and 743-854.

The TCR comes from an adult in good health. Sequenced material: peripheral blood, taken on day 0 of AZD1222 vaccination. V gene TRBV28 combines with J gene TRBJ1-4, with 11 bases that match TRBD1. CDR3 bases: TGTGCCAGCAGTTCTGGGACAGGGGGTAATGAAAAACTGTTTTTT. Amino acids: CASSSGTGGNEKLFF.